A single T cell receptor (beta chain) is shown here with its context. The CDR3 runs to 16 residues. In germline, CDR1 is SEHNR, CDR2 FQNEAQ (reference sequence). The ends lost 5 bases at V and 0 bases at J; junction bases unmatched: 6. The method was immunoSEQ multiplex PCR; TCRdb's version includes in-frame clones alone and lacks a portion of them. The sample contains 45,000 to 55,000 clones, approximately 95% of which appear only once. These data come from a study of technical replicates of blood from several donors. The source of this sequence is a human donor in good health. V is TRBV7-9 and J is TRBJ1-2; 10 bases are shared with TRBD1. Sequencing was performed on T cells isolated from PBMCs. This CDR3 is CASSPTGTGANYGYTF. In DNA, the CDR3 is TGTGCCAGCAGCCCCACCGGGACAGGGGCTAACTATGGCTACACCTTC. The variable domain in full, completed from reference TRBV7-9 and TRBJ1-2, reads DTGVSQNPRHKITKRGQNVTFRCDPISEHNRLYWYRQTLGQGPEFLTYFQNEAQLEKSRLLSDRFSAERPKGSFSTLEIQRTEQGDSAMYLCASSPTGTGANYGYTFGSGTRLTVV.